This paragraph covers one T cell receptor (beta chain) sequence. As yet, its antigen is unknown. Reverse transcription of all isolated RNA meant that expressed TCRB transcripts were sequenced. TCRdb's copy holds only in-frame clones and misses some; the assay was immunoSEQ multiplex PCR. The sample yields about 240,000 clones, roughly 13% seen once. This sample is drawn from a study of beta chain features in type 1 diabetes. Study-wide points: TCRB CDR3s from Type 1 diabetes patients were moderately but significantly shorter in all four CD4+ subsets.

A single heparinised draw of approximately 100 mL on average was taken per donor. Based on CD45RO/CCR7/CD25/CD127/CD95/CD27, CD4+ regulatory, stem cell-like memory, naive and central memory cells were sorted. The CDR3 length is 15 residues. Germline V CDR1 and CDR2: SNHLY, FYNNEI. Trimming removed 6 bases from V and 1 base from J, with 13 bases in between. V gene TRBV2 combines with J gene TRBJ1-5, with D tentatively TRBD1 (5 bases). The receptor's source is a man aged 25 to 40 with type 1 diabetes. The material sequenced was naive CD4+ T cells from blood. The chain's CDR3 is CASSRGTASNQPQHF. CDR3 nucleotides: TGTGCCAGCAGCCGGGGGACGGCCAGCAATCAGCCCCAGCATTTT.